Below, 8 T cell receptor beta chains from the same sample are listed, as sequenced in a study of memory CD4+ T cells and cytomegalovirus serostatus. The sort gate was single viable CD3+CD4+CD8-CD45RO+ cells for memory CD4+ T cells. Produced via immunoSEQ multiplex PCR; TCRdb's table is partial and in-frame only. Of 55,000 to 80,000 clones in the sample, approximately 80% are singletons; the top ten hold roughly 4.7%. The material sequenced was memory CD4+ T cells from blood. These TCRs come from an adult in good health and CMV-seropositive.

The table lists this clone with a few counts. The gene calls are TRBV5-1 and TRBJ1-1; weak D call: TRBD1 (5 bases). V dropped 4 bases and J dropped 4 bases, with 20 bases sitting between them. The germline V gene encodes CDR1 SGHRS and CDR2 YFSETQ. The CDR3 is 16 residues long. CDR3 DNA sequence: TGCGCCAGCAGCAGGACGGCAAATTTGGGGACCACTGAAGCTTTCTTT. Translating it yields CASSRTANLGTTEAFF.

V usage is TRBV29-1 and J usage is TRBJ1-1; perhaps TRBD1 as D (5 bases). Looked up from germline, CDR1 is SQVTM and CDR2 is ANQGSEA. The CDR3 covers 14 residues. Between the trimmed V and J ends, which lost 1 base and 4 bases, there was a span of 13 bases. The CDR3 DNA reads TGCAGCGTTGAAGGTCCGGGACGGCTCACTGAAGCTTTCTTT. The encoded protein is CSVEGPGRLTEAFF.

J is TRBJ1-1 and V is TRBV6-1, with 7 bases identical to TRBD1. Germline assignment: CDR1 MNHNS and CDR2 SASEGT. This CDR3 region has 15 residues. V lost 3 bases and J lost 0; bases outside the gene matches: 4. CDR3 protein: CASSDPGQMNTEAFF. The DNA for the CDR3 is TGTGCCAGCAGTGACCCGGGACAGATGAACACTGAAGCTTTCTTT.

The chain employs TRBV5-1 and TRBJ2-2; the match to TRBD2 covers 12 bases. Germline V gene sequence: CDR1 SGHRS, CDR2 YFSETQ. This CDR3 has 18 amino acids. V lost 0 bases, J lost 6 bases, and 9 bases stayed unmatched. CDR3 residues: CASSLAGWLAGGAGELFF. The CDR3 DNA follows: TGCGCCAGCAGCTTGGCCGGTTGGCTAGCGGGAGGGGCCGGGGAGCTGTTTTTT.

This chain connects TRBV6-1 to TRBJ1-4, with D possibly being TRBD1 (5 bases). The CDR3 sequence is 16 residues long. CDR1 MNHNS and CDR2 SASEGT come from the germline V gene. Trimming cost V 3 bases and J 2 bases, with 13 bases left between them. This CDR3 reads CASSDQTRATNEKLFF. CDR3 coding DNA: TGTGCCAGCAGTGATCAAACCAGGGCCACTAATGAAAAACTGTTTTTT.

V and J are TRBV7-8 and TRBJ2-2; D may be TRBD1 or TRBD2 (6 bases each). Trimming pared 5 bases from V and 6 bases from J, leaving 19 bases between. This CDR3 comprises 16 residues. Germline assignment: CDR1 SGHVS and CDR2 FQNEAQ. The CDR3 coding sequence is TGTGCCAGCAGCGCTAGGGGGGCCGGGGTGGCCGGGGAGCTGTTTTTT. Its protein product is CASSARGAGVAGELFF.

The table lists this clone with a count of one. This sequence joins TRBV11-2 and TRBJ1-2; a weak D match, TRBD1 (5 bases). The CDR3 has 12 amino acids. Germline assignment: CDR1 SGHAT and CDR2 FQNNGV. V lost 6 bases and J 6 bases, leaving 11 bases between the germline ends. The CDR3 DNA is TGTGCCAGCAGGGCCCCGGGGGATGGCTACACCTTC. This encodes CASRAPGDGYTF.

This rearrangement joins TRBV6-4 to TRBJ1-5, with TRBD1 as a possible D gene (5 bases). Germline assignment: CDR1 MRHNA and CDR2 SNTAGT. The CDR3 has 13 amino acids. Trimming removed 6 bases at V and 3 bases at J, with 9 bases between. CDR3 amino acids: CASSREINQPQHF. The CDR3 nucleotides are TGTGCCAGCAGCAGGGAGATCAATCAGCCCCAGCATTTT.